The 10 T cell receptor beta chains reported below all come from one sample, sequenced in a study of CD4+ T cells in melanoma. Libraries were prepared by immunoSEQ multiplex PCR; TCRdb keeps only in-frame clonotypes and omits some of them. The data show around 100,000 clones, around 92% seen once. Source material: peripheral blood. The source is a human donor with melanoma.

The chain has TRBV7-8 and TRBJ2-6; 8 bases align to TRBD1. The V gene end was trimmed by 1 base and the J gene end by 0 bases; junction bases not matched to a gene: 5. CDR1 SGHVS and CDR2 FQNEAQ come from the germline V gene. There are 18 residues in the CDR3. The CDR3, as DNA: TGTGCCAGCAGCTTAGTTGGGACAGGCGACTCTGGGGCCAACGTCCTGACTTTC. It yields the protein CASSLVGTGDSGANVLTF.

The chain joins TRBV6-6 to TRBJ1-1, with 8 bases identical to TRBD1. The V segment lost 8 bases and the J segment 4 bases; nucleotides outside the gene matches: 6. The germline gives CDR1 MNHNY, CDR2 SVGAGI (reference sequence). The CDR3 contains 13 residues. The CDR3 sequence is CASARGQGTEAFF. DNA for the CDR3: TGTGCCAGCGCCAGGGGGCAAGGCACTGAAGCTTTCTTT.

CDR3 sequence (DNA): TGTGCCAGCAGTTATGGACAGGGTTTGATCGACACTGAAGCTTTCTTT. The encoded protein is CASSYGQGLIDTEAFF. The gene calls are TRBV6-5 and TRBJ1-1, with 8 bases lining up with TRBD1. Per germline, CDR1 MNHEY and CDR2 SVGAGI. The V and J ends lost 3 bases and 3 bases, in that order; junction bases with no gene match: 9. This CDR3 contains 16 residues.

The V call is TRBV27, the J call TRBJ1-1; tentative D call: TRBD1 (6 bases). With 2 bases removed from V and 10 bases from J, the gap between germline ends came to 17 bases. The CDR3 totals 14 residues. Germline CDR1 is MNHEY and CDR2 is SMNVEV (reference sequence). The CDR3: CASSLTTTGSSAFF. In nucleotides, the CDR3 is TGTGCCAGCAGTTTAACTACGACAGGTAGTTCAGCTTTCTTT.

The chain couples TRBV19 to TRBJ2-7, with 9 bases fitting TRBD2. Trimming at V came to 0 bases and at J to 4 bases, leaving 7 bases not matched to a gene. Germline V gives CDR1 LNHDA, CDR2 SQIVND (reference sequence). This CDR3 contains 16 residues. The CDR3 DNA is TGTGCCAGTAGTATAGATCTATACGGACTAGCGTACGAGCAGTACTTC. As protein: CASSIDLYGLAYEQYF. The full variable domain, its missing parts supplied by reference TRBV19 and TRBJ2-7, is DGGITQSPKYLFRKEGQNVTLSCEQNLNHDAMYWYRQDPGQGLRLIYYSQIVNDFQKGDIAEGYSVSREKKESFPLTVTSAQKNPTAFYLCASSIDLYGLAYEQYFGPGTRLTVT.

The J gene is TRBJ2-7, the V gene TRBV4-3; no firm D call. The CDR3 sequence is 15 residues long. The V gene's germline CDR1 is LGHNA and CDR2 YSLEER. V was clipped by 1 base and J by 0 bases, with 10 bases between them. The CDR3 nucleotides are TGCGCCAGCAGCCAAGTGGGTTCTAGCTCCTACGAGCAGTACTTC. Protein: CASSQVGSSSYEQYF.

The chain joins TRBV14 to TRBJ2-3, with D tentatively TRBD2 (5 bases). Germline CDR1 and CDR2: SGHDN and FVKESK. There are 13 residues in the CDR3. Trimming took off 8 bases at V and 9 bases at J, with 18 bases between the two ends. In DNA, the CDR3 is TGTGCCAGCTCCCAAGATTGGGAGAGGACGCAGTATTTT. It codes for CASSQDWERTQYF.

The CDR3 loop is CASSLASSNYEQYF. CDR3 sequence (DNA): TGCGCCAGCAGCTTGGCGTCTTCTAACTACGAGCAGTACTTC. The chain has TRBV5-1 and TRBJ2-7; D is unresolved. V lost 0 bases and J 3 bases, leaving 10 bases between the germline ends. CDR1 is SGHRS, CDR2 YFSETQ, per germline. This CDR3 spans 14 amino acids.

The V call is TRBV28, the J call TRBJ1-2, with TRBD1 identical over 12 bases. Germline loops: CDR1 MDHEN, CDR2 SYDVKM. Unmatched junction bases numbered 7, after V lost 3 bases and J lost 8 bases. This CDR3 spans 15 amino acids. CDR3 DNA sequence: TGTGCCAGCAGTTTCGCGGGACAGGGGGCCACAGGCTACACCTTC. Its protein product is CASSFAGQGATGYTF.

CDR3 loop: CASQRNEQFF. CDR3 coding DNA: TGTGCCAGCCAGCGAAATGAGCAGTTCTTC. V and J are TRBV28 and TRBJ2-1; D is unclear. Germline V lookup: CDR1 MDHEN, CDR2 SYDVKM. The CDR3 is 10 residues long. V lost 8 bases and J lost 7, with 6 bases in between.